The 14 T cell receptor beta chains listed next were all sequenced from one sample in a study of PD-1 blockade in classical Hodgkin lymphoma. Time point: newly diagnosed, previously untreated cHL patient sample. Sequencing was performed with immunoSEQ multiplex PCR; in TCRdb, only in-frame clones are kept and a portion is missing. In the table there are tens of thousands of clones, about 93% of which are singletons. The specimen sequenced was peripheral blood mononuclear cells (PBMCs). These receptor sequences come from a human donor with classical Hodgkin lymphoma.

The chain combines TRBV30 with TRBJ1-1, with D perhaps TRBD1 (5 bases). The CDR3 runs 12 residues. CDR1 is GTSNPN and CDR2 is SVGIG in the germline V gene (reference sequence). V shed 7 bases and J shed 8 bases, with 17 bases lying between them. CDR3 coding DNA: TGTGCCTCTGGGTTTGGGGGGTTGGAAGCTTTCTTT. Translation: CASGFGGLEAFF.

The rearrangement uses TRBV19 and TRBJ1-5, with D possibly matching TRBD1 (6 bases). Germline loops: CDR1 LNHDA, CDR2 SQIVND (reference sequence). V shed 3 bases and J shed 6 bases, with 15 bases lying between them. The CDR3 sequence is 15 residues long. In DNA form, the CDR3 reads TGTGCCAGTAGTATGTTCACAGGGCGGGGTCAGCCCCAGCATTTT. Translated: CASSMFTGRGQPQHF. Complete variable domain (other parts from reference TRBV19 and TRBJ1-5): DGGITQSPKYLFRKEGQNVTLSCEQNLNHDAMYWYRQDPGQGLRLIYYSQIVNDFQKGDIAEGYSVSREKKESFPLTVTSAQKNPTAFYLCASSMFTGRGQPQHFGDGTRLSIL.

This CDR3 is CSARDGYEQYF. In DNA form, the CDR3 reads TGCAGTGCTAGAGATGGCTACGAGCAGTACTTC. This chain uses TRBV20-1 with TRBJ2-7, with no clear D. The CDR3 extends over 11 amino acids. The V end was cut by 0 bases, the J end by 3 bases, with 3 bases between. From germline, CDR1 is DFQATT and CDR2 SNEGSKA (reference sequence).

This sequence joins TRBV13 and TRBJ1-5; D call uncertain. The germline V and J ends were trimmed by 0 bases and 7 bases, with 10 bases remaining between them. CDR1 is PRHDT, CDR2 FYEKMQ, per germline (reference sequence). This CDR3 has 14 residues. In DNA form, the CDR3 reads TGTGCCAGCAGCTTAGGAGGGAGCGGACAGCCCCAGCATTTT. Encoded protein: CASSLGGSGQPQHF.

This clone was seen once. The V and J genes are TRBV28 and TRBJ1-2; the D is unclear. The CDR3 loop spans 13 amino acids. Per germline, CDR1 MDHEN and CDR2 SYDVKM. Deletions cut 9 bases from V and 8 bases from J, with 19 bases between. CDR3 DNA: TGTGCCAGTATACCCGGCCCCACCGGAGGCTACACCTTC. This sequence encodes CASIPGPTGGYTF.

The V gene is TRBV30, the J gene TRBJ1-5; a weak D match, TRBD1 (5 bases). CDR3 length: 14 amino acids. Germline-derived CDR1 and CDR2 are GTSNPN and SVGIG (reference sequence). The V and J ends lost 1 base and 1 base respectively, with 8 bases between them. CDR3 protein: CAWSAGGSNQPQHF. The DNA for the CDR3 is TGTGCCTGGAGTGCCGGGGGAAGCAATCAGCCCCAGCATTTT.

The chain has TRBV5-6 and TRBJ2-7; TRBD1 matches at 7 bases. The CDR3 is 15 amino acids. Germline CDR1 SGHDT, CDR2 YYEEEE. J was trimmed by 3 bases and V by 4 bases; bases with no gene match: 10. The CDR3 loop is CASSREGQQVYEQYF. CDR3 bases: TGTGCCAGCAGCCGCGAGGGACAGCAAGTCTACGAGCAGTACTTC.

The table lists this clone with a few counts. This chain connects TRBV6-1 to TRBJ1-5, with no clear D. This CDR3 has 13 residues. Germline CDR1 is MNHNS and CDR2 is SASEGT. V was shortened by 2 bases and J by 7 bases, with 9 bases between the two germline ends. The CDR3 sequence is CASSERSRQPQHF. The CDR3 DNA follows: TGTGCCAGCAGTGAAAGGAGTAGACAGCCCCAGCATTTT.

The V gene is TRBV5-4, the J gene TRBJ2-3; D is undetermined. The CDR3 sequence is 13 residues long. V lost 4 bases and J lost 7, with 13 bases in between. In germline, CDR1 is SGHNT, CDR2 YYREEE (reference sequence). CDR3 sequence (DNA): TGTGCCAGCAGCCCGTCCCAACACTATACGCAGTATTTT. It specifies CASSPSQHYTQYF.

J is TRBJ2-1 and V is TRBV11-2; D is ambiguous. The CDR3 covers 17 residues. With 0 bases removed from V and 0 bases from J, the gap between germline ends came to 12 bases. Germline V gene data show CDR1 as SGHAT and CDR2 as FQNNGV. The CDR3 spells CASSLDPWASSYNEQFF. CDR3 nucleotide sequence: TGTGCCAGCAGCTTAGATCCCTGGGCTTCCTCCTACAATGAGCAGTTCTTC.

The V gene is TRBV7-9, the J gene TRBJ2-1, with 12 bases that match TRBD2. The germline CDR1 and CDR2 sequences are SEHNR and FQNEAQ (reference sequence). Losses at the gene ends were 1 base for V and 7 bases for J; bases not matched to a gene: 5. The CDR3 loop spans 16 amino acids. Written as DNA, the CDR3 is TGTGCCAGCAGCTTAGGGGGCGGGACTAGCGGGAATGAGCAGTTCTTC. Its translation: CASSLGGGTSGNEQFF.

V and J are TRBV27 and TRBJ2-1; D gene ambiguous. Germline assignment: CDR1 MNHEY and CDR2 SMNVEV (reference sequence). The CDR3 is made up of 11 amino acids. V was clipped by 3 bases and J by 8 bases, with 5 bases between them. The CDR3 DNA sequence: TGTGCCAGCAGTTTTTTGGATGAGCAGTTCTTC. Translated, it gives CASSFLDEQFF.

J is TRBJ2-3 and V is TRBV19; 9 bases are shared with TRBD1. The length of the CDR3 is 15 residues. Germline V gives CDR1 LNHDA, CDR2 SQIVND (reference sequence). The V segment lost 1 base and the J segment 5 bases; nucleotides outside the gene matches: 4. CDR3 nucleotide sequence: TGTGCCAGTAGTATAGGACAGGGGGGAATAGATACGCAGTATTTT. The encoded protein is CASSIGQGGIDTQYF.

This chain joins TRBV6-1 and TRBJ2-3, with 7 nucleotides matching TRBD1. The CDR3 sequence is 15 residues long. CDR1 is MNHNS and CDR2 is SASEGT in the germline V gene. V dropped 7 bases and J dropped 2; count of bases not matched to a gene: 9. CDR3 sequence (DNA): TGTGCCAGCACCCTCTGGGACAGATACACAGATACGCAGTATTTT. Amino acids: CASTLWDRYTDTQYF.